Here is one T cell receptor beta chain with its context. There is no known antigen for this receptor. No base quality information exists; no much larger clone differs at one position. Trimming leaves V shorter by 6 bases and J shorter by 2 bases, with the junction holding 6 bases beyond the gene matches. Spanning cysteine to phenylalanine, the CDR3 consists of 15 amino acids. Only CDR3 DNA is held: 45 bases, read in frame from base 1. CDR1 and CDR2 are read off the germline V gene as MDHEN and SYDVKM. This record belongs to a study of pediatric ulcerative colitis (dated by TCRdb to the late 2010s). As for the study more broadly: Nine or ten newly diagnosed, treatment-naive pediatric ulcerative colitis patients and four non-IBD control children each provided paired blood and rectal samples.

Points the paper makes about the study in general: A couple of rectal CDR3 clonotypes turned up in every ulcerative colitis patient but in none of the controls. Features of the rectal repertoire distinguished controls, mild-moderate colitis patients and acute severe colitis patients, and in acute severe colitis rectal diversity was lower because of clonal expansions. For technical reasons, substantially fewer templates were yielded by the blood samples of a couple of patients, and these blood samples were excluded from blood-rectal overlap analysis. The healthy control group was small, consisting of only four individuals. Because the repertoires came from total lymphocyte DNA, rare subsets such as regulatory T cells may have patterns that are not reflected. Compared with controls, ulcerative colitis patients showed significantly higher autologous blood-rectal clonal overlap, a finding that suggests increased T cell trafficking to inflamed tissue.

The control children had a colonoscopy because IBD was suspected, showed normal endoscopy both macroscopically and histologically, and did not receive an IBD diagnosis during the next year. A blood sample was obtained concurrently with the colonoscopy. The Wizard kit (Promega) was used to extract genomic DNA from both blood and intestinal samples. Using the immunoSEQ TRB Survey service, rearranged CDR3 beta regions were amplified from genomic DNA with multiplex V and J primers. To keep sequencing depth the same across samples, survey-level depth of up to 500,000 reads per sample was applied. The libraries were purified and pooled, then sequenced using Illumina technology. The original methods were these. immunoSEQ online tools were used for productive clonality, sample overlap, pairwise scatters, CDR3 beta length, V/D/J gene usage and productiveness. Alongside Shannon and Simpson indices, calculated diversity was computed as the number of unique rearrangements divided by total templates, multiplied by 100. Principal component analysis was performed on Z-score normalized data with the R prcomp function and the ggbiplot package. Morisita's index was used to quantify the clonal overlap between blood and rectum within each subject. Held by TCRdb, this immuneACCESS table contains in-frame sequences only and omits some clones. Under half of the omission traces to an unresolved V gene where checked; the cause of the rest is unknown. The D gene and trimming were derived from the DNA, and the V and J assignments and clone size from that table. In all, the sample holds roughly 54,000 clones, and 87% of those were seen once. The ten largest clonotypes hold approximately 1.5% of the sample.

The sequence joins TRBV28 to TRBJ2-7; 11 junctional bases match TRBD1. The sample consisted of blood. This sequence originates from a boy aged 5-17 years who was a control in a study of pediatric ulcerative colitis. The bases read TGTGCCAGCAGCCGTCCGGGACAGGGGGCCTACGAGCAGTACTTC. It encodes CASSRPGQGAYEQYF. Outside the CDR3, residues come from the reference TRBV28 and TRBJ2-7 proteins, so the full variable domain is: DVKVTQSSRYLVKRTGEKVFLECVQDMDHENMFWYRQDPGLGLRLIYFSYDVKMKEKGDIPEGYSVSREKKERFSLILESASTNQTSMYLCASSRPGQGAYEQYFGPGTRLTVT.